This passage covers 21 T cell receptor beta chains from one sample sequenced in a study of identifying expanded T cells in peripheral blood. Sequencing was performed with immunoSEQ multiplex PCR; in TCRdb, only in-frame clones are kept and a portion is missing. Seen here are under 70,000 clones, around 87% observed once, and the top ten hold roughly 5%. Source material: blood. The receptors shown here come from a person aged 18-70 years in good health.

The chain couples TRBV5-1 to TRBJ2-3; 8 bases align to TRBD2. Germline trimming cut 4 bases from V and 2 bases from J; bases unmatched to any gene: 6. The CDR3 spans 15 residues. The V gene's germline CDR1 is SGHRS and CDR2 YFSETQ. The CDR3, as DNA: TGCGCCAGCAGCCGGGAGGGACGCACCACAGATACGCAGTATTTT. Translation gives CASSREGRTTDTQYF.

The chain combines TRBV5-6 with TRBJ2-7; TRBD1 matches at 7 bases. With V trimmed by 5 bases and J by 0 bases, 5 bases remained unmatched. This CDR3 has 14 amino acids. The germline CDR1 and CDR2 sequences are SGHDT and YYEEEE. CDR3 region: CASRRQGVSYEQYF. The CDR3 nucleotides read TGTGCCAGCAGGCGGCAGGGGGTCTCCTACGAGCAGTACTTC.

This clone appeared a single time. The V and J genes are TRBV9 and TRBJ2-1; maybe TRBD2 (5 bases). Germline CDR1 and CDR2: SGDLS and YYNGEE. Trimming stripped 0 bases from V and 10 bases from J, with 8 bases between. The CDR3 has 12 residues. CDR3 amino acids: CASSVAGYEQFF. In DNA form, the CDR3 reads TGTGCCAGCAGCGTAGCGGGATACGAGCAGTTCTTC.

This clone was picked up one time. The CDR3 DNA reads TGTGCCACCAGCAGAGACGGGACAAATAATTCACCCCTCCACTTT. It is translated as CATSRDGTNNSPLHF. V is TRBV15 and J is TRBJ1-6; D may be TRBD1 (6 bases). CDR3 length equals 15 residues. The V end was cut by 0 bases, the J end by 5 bases, with 8 bases between. CDR1 LNHNV and CDR2 YYDKDF come from the germline V gene (reference sequence).

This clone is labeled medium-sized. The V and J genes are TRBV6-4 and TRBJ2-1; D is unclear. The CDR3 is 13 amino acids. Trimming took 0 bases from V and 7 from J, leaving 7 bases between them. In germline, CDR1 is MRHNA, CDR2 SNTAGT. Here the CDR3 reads CASSDSSENEQFF. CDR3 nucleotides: TGTGCCAGCAGTGACTCGTCTGAGAATGAGCAGTTCTTC.

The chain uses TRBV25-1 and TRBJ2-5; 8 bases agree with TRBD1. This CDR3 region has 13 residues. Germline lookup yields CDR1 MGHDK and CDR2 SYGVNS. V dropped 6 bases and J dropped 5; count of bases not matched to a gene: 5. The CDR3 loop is CASRGTGNETQYF. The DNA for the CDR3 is TGTGCCAGCAGGGGGACAGGTAACGAGACCCAGTACTTC.

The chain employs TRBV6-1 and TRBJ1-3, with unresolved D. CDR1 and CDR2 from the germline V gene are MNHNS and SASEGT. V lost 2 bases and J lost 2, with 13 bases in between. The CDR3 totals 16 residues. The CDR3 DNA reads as TGTGCCAGCAGTGAATATCCAGGCCACCCTGGAAACACCATATATTTT. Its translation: CASSEYPGHPGNTIYF.

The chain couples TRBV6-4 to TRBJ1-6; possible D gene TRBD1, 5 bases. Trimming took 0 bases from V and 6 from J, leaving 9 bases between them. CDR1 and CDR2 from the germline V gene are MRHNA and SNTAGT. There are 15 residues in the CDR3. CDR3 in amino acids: CASSDSGDPNSPLHF. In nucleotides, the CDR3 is TGTGCCAGCAGTGACTCAGGGGACCCTAATTCACCCCTCCACTTT.

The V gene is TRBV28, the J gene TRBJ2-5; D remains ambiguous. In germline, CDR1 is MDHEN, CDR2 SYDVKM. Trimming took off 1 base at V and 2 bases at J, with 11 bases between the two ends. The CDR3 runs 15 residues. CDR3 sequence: CASSLSFRTQETQYF. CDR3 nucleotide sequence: TGTGCCAGCAGTTTATCTTTCAGGACGCAAGAGACCCAGTACTTC. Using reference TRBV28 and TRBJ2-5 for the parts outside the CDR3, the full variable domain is DVKVTQSSRYLVKRTGEKVFLECVQDMDHENMFWYRQDPGLGLRLIYFSYDVKMKEKGDIPEGYSVSREKKERFSLILESASTNQTSMYLCASSLSFRTQETQYFGPGTRLLVL.

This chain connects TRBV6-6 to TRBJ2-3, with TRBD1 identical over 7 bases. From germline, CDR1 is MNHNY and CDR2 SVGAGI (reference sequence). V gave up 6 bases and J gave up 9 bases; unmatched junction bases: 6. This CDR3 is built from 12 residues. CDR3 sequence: CASSSTGDTQYF. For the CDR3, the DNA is TGTGCCAGCAGCTCTACAGGGGACACGCAGTATTTT.

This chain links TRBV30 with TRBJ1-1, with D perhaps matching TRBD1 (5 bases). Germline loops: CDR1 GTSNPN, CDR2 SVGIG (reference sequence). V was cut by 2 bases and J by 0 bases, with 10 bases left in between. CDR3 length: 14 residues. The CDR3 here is CAWSTGGLNTEAFF. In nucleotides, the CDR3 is TGTGCCTGGAGTACCGGGGGACTGAACACTGAAGCTTTCTTT.

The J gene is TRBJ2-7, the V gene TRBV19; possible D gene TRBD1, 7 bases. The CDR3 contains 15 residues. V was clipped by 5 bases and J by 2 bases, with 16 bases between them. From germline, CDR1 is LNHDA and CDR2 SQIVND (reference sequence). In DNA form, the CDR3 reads TGTGCCAGTAGTCCAGGGGGGACCGACCCCTACGAGCAGTACTTC. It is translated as CASSPGGTDPYEQYF.

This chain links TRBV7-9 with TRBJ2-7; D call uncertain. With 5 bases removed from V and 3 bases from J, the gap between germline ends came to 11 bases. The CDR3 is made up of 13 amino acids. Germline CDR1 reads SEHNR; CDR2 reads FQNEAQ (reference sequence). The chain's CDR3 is CASSPVSVYEQYF. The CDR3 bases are TGTGCCAGCAGCCCCGTCTCCGTCTACGAGCAGTACTTC.

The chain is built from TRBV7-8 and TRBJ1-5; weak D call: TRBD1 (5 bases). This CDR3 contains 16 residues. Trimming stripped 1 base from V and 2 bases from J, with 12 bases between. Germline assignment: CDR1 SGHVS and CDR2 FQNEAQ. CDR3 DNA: TGTGCCAGCAGCTTAGGGGCAGGGAGGCGCAATCAGCCCCAGCATTTT. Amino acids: CASSLGAGRRNQPQHF.

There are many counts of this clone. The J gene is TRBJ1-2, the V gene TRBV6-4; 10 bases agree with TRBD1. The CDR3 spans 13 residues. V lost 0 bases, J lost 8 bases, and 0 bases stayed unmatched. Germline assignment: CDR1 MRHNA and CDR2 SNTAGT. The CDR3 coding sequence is TGTGCCAGCAGTGACTCGACAGGGGGCGGCTACACCTTC. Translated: CASSDSTGGGYTF.

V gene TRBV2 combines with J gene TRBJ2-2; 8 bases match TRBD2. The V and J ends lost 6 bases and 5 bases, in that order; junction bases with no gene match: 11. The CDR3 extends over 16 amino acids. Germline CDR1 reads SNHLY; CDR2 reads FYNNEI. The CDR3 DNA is TGTGCCAGCAGCCCCTTAATAGCGGGACCGACCGGGGAGCTGTTTTTT. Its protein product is CASSPLIAGPTGELFF.

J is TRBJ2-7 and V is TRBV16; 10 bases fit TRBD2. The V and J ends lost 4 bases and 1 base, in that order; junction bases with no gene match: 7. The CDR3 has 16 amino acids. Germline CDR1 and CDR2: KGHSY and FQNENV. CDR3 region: CASSPTSGVRSYEQYF. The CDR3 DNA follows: TGTGCCAGCAGCCCCACTAGCGGGGTGCGATCCTACGAGCAGTACTTC.

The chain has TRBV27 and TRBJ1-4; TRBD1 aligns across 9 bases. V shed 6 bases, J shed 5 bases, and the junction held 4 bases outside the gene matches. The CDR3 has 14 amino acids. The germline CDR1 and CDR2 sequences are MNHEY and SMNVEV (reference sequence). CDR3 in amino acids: CASRLQGANEKLFF. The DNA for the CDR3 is TGTGCCAGCAGACTACAGGGGGCGAATGAAAAACTGTTTTTT.

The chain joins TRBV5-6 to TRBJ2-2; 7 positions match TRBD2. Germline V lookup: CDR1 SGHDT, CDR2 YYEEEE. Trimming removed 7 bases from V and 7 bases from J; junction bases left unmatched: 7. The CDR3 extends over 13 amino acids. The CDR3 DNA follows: TGTGCCAGCGGGAGGGAGGTTAGCGGGGAGCTGTTTTTT. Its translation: CASGREVSGELFF.

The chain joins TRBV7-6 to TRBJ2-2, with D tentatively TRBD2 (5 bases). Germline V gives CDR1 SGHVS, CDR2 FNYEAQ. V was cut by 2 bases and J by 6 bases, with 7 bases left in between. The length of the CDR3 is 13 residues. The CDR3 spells CASSLLAAGELFF. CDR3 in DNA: TGTGCCAGCAGCTTACTAGCTGCCGGGGAGCTGTTTTTT. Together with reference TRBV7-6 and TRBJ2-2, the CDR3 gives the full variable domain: GAGVSQSPRYKVTKRGQDVALRCDPISGHVSLYWYRQALGQGPEFLTYFNYEAQQDKSGLPNDRFSAERPEGSISTLTIQRTEQRDSAMYRCASSLLAAGELFFGEGSRLTVL.

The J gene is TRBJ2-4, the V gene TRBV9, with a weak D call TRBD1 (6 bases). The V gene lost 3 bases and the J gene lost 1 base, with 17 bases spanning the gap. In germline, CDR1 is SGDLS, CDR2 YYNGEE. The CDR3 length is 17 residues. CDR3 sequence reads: CASSATLGARAKNIQYF. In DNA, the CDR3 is TGTGCCAGCAGCGCAACCCTGGGGGCGCGGGCCAAAAACATTCAGTACTTC.